These 20 T cell receptor beta chains came from one sample sequenced in a study of beta chain features in type 1 diabetes. No cognate antigen is known for these TCRs. Findings and caveats of the study: Moderate but significant shortening of TCRB CDR3s was recorded in all four CD4+ subsets from Type 1 diabetes patients.

As every portion of the isolated RNA was reverse transcribed, the sequencing read expressed TCRB transcripts. Sequencing was performed with immunoSEQ multiplex PCR; in TCRdb, only in-frame clones are kept and a portion is missing. The sample comprises more than 300,000 clones, around 10% of which are singletons, and about 0.63% rests with the top ten. Sequenced input: central memory CD4+ T cells from blood. These receptors all stem from a man younger than 40 with type 1 diabetes.

This chain joins TRBV30 and TRBJ2-7; D is tentatively TRBD1 or TRBD2 (5 bases each). Germline V gives CDR1 GTSNPN, CDR2 SVGIG (reference sequence). CDR3 size: 12 residues. Trimming removed 7 bases from V and 2 bases from J, with 12 bases in between. CDR3 coding DNA: TGTGCCTATGGGGCGGGCGCCTACGAGCAGTACTTC. Amino acids: CAYGAGAYEQYF.

This rearrangement joins TRBV6-1 to TRBJ1-2; 10 bases line up with TRBD1. The CDR3 has 14 residues. After removal of 4 bases from V and 5 bases from J, the junction contained 4 bases not matched to a gene. The germline V gene has CDR1 MNHNS and CDR2 SASEGT. Written as DNA, the CDR3 is TGTGCCAGCAGTGGGGGACAGGGGTGGTATGGCTACACCTTC. This sequence encodes CASSGGQGWYGYTF.

The chain combines TRBV28 with TRBJ1-1; D remains ambiguous. This CDR3 comprises 15 residues. Per the germline V gene, CDR1 is MDHEN and CDR2 is SYDVKM. Between the trimmed V and J ends, which lost 1 base and 4 bases, there was a span of 13 bases. Here the CDR3 reads CASSLSIGSGTEAFF. DNA for the CDR3: TGTGCCAGCAGTTTATCGATAGGATCAGGCACTGAAGCTTTCTTT.

The chain links TRBV5-1 to TRBJ2-3; 7 bases map to TRBD1. Germline V gene sequence: CDR1 SGHRS, CDR2 YFSETQ. This CDR3 spans 16 amino acids. V lost 0 bases to trimming and J lost 4 bases; unmatched junction nucleotides: 8. The CDR3 DNA is TGCGCCAGCAGCTTGGTGGTCAGGGGGAACGCAGATACGCAGTATTTT. Translating it yields CASSLVVRGNADTQYF.

This clone was counted a few times. The genes are TRBV9 and TRBJ2-2; 10 bases fit TRBD2. Trimming took 5 bases from V and 6 from J; bases not matched to a gene: 10. Germline V lookup: CDR1 SGDLS, CDR2 YYNGEE. CDR3 length: 16 amino acids. For the CDR3, the DNA is TGTGCCAGCAGTACATTACATAGCGGGAGGTCCGGGGAGCTGTTTTTT. It yields the protein CASSTLHSGRSGELFF. The full variable domain, its missing parts supplied by reference TRBV9 and TRBJ2-2, is DSGVTQTPKHLITATGQRVTLRCSPRSGDLSVYWYQQSLDQGLQFLIQYYNGEERAKGNILERFSAQQFPDLHSELNLSSLELGDSALYFCASSTLHSGRSGELFFGEGSRLTVL.

Written as DNA, the CDR3 is TGTGCCAGCGATCGACAGGGGGCAGCCGTTGAGCAGTTCTTC. It codes for CASDRQGAAVEQFF. V is TRBV28 and J is TRBJ2-1, with 10 bases lining up with TRBD1. Germline lookup yields CDR1 MDHEN and CDR2 SYDVKM. The CDR3 totals 14 residues. V shed 8 bases, J shed 9 bases, and the junction held 10 bases outside the gene matches.

In its sample, this clone was seen a few times. This likely reflects a read error, since a far larger clone is one base away. The chain links TRBV7-9 to TRBJ2-1; D gene ambiguous. The CDR3 is made up of 11 amino acids. Germline CDR1 reads SEHNR; CDR2 reads FQNEAQ (reference sequence). V lost 2 bases and J 8 bases, leaving 4 bases between the germline ends. The CDR3 nucleotides are TGTGCCAGCAGCTTAATCGATGAGCAGTTCTTC. Protein sequence: CASSLIDEQFF.

This clone was seen many times. The chain recombines TRBV28 with TRBJ2-7; D is tentatively TRBD1 or TRBD2 (6 bases each). Germline CDR1 is MDHEN and CDR2 is SYDVKM. Trimming shortened V by 8 bases and J by 3 bases, and 14 bases separated the two germline ends. The CDR3 loop spans 13 amino acids. The chain's CDR3 is CASVGGLIYEQYF. The CDR3 DNA sequence: TGTGCCAGCGTAGGGGGACTTATCTACGAGCAGTACTTC.

There are a few counts of this clone. This chain joins TRBV5-1 and TRBJ2-2; 7 bases are a match to TRBD2. Germline V CDR1 and CDR2: SGHRS, YFSETQ. The CDR3 has 14 amino acids. V dropped 3 bases and J dropped 7; count of bases not matched to a gene: 6. The CDR3 DNA sequence: TGCGCCAGCAGCTGGGGCGGGAGAGACGGGGAGCTGTTTTTT. Its protein is CASSWGGRDGELFF.

This clone was recorded once. The rearrangement uses TRBV5-1 and TRBJ1-1, with 7 bases that match TRBD1. The CDR3 covers 15 residues. Germline CDR1 and CDR2: SGHRS and YFSETQ. V trimming: 3 bases; J trimming: 6 bases; junction bases outside the gene matches: 11. CDR3 in amino acids: CASSSDRERLAEAFF. The CDR3, as DNA: TGCGCCAGCAGCTCCGACAGGGAGCGCCTCGCTGAAGCTTTCTTT.

This chain joins TRBV9 and TRBJ2-5; D uncertain. The CDR3 is made up of 15 amino acids. V gave up 0 bases and J gave up 4 bases, with 13 bases separating them. Germline loops: CDR1 SGDLS, CDR2 YYNGEE. The CDR3 DNA reads as TGTGCCAGCAGCGTAGCGACGCGAACCCCAGAGACCCAGTACTTC. It translates to CASSVATRTPETQYF.

This clone was counted between two and nine times. A read error may produce the germline difference seen at one junction end. The V and J genes are TRBV13 and TRBJ2-2, with D unresolved. Per the germline V gene, CDR1 is PRHDT and CDR2 is FYEKMQ (reference sequence). The CDR3 sequence is 14 residues long. CDR3 protein: CASSAEANTGELFF. CDR3 bases: TGCGCCAGCAGCGCGGAAGCGAACACCGGGGAGCTGTTTTTT.

This sequence joins TRBV5-5 and TRBJ2-4; D is unresolved. Trimming removed 4 bases at V and 1 base at J, with 15 bases between. CDR1 SGHKS and CDR2 YYEKEE come from the germline V gene (reference sequence). CDR3 length equals 16 residues. The DNA for the CDR3 is TGTGCCAGCAGCGATGACGTCAGTCTGGCCAAAAACATTCAGTACTTC. This encodes CASSDDVSLAKNIQYF.

This chain joins TRBV29-1 and TRBJ2-7, with 7 bases matching TRBD2. With 6 bases clipped from V and 3 bases from J, the junction kept 11 bases outside the gene matches. The CDR3 has 14 amino acids. CDR1 is SQVTM, CDR2 ANQGSEA, per germline. The CDR3 DNA reads as TGCAGCGTCAAACTGACTAGCAGAATCTACGAGCAGTACTTC. Amino acids: CSVKLTSRIYEQYF.

This clone has just a few counts. The chain employs TRBV6-6 and TRBJ2-6; TRBD1 might be the D (5 bases). The germline gives CDR1 MNHNY, CDR2 SVGAGI (reference sequence). The CDR3 has 15 amino acids. V lost 2 bases to trimming and J lost 4 bases, with 9 bases between them. The CDR3 bases are TGTGCCAGCAGTTACGCGAAGGGGGGGGCCAACGTCCTGACTTTC. As protein: CASSYAKGGANVLTF.

The V gene is TRBV7-3, the J gene TRBJ2-7; D possibly corresponds to TRBD2 (5 bases). Germline V gene data show CDR1 as SGHTA and CDR2 as FQGTGA. The ends were cut back, 2 bases at V and 7 bases at J, with 18 bases in the middle. CDR3 length equals 15 residues. In nucleotides, the CDR3 is TGTGCCAGCAGCTTAGCCCTGCTCGGCTCGGGGGAGCAGTACTTC. This translates into CASSLALLGSGEQYF. The full variable domain, with the rest looked up from reference TRBV7-3 and TRBJ2-7, is GAGVSQTPSNKVTEKGKYVELRCDPISGHTALYWYRQSLGQGPEFLIYFQGTGAADDSGLPNDRFFAVRPEGSVSTLKIQRTERGDSAVYLCASSLALLGSGEQYFGPGTRLTVT.

V and J are TRBV5-1 and TRBJ2-7; 9 bases agree with TRBD1. This CDR3 spans 15 amino acids. V shed 4 bases and J 4 bases; nucleotides not matched to a gene: 9. Germline V gene lookup returns CDR1 SGHRS and CDR2 YFSETQ. The chain's CDR3 is CASSIGGTGIYEQYF. CDR3 coding DNA: TGCGCCAGCAGCATCGGGGGGACAGGGATATACGAGCAGTACTTC.

This clone has a handful of counts. The sample carries other DNA sequences with the same CDR3. The CDR3 protein is CASTGAYEQYF. The CDR3 DNA reads TGTGCCAGCACCGGGGCCTACGAGCAGTACTTC. This chain uses TRBV28 with TRBJ2-7; tentatively, D is TRBD2 (5 bases). The CDR3 covers 11 residues. CDR1 and CDR2 (germline): MDHEN, SYDVKM. V lost 7 bases to trimming and J lost 2 bases, with 6 bases between them.

V usage is TRBV28 and J usage is TRBJ1-5; 11 bases map to TRBD1. Germline V lookup: CDR1 MDHEN, CDR2 SYDVKM. This CDR3 comprises 14 residues. The junction had 1 base not matched to a gene; V was cut back by 3 bases and J by 6 bases. The CDR3 protein is CASSFGTGGQPQHF. CDR3 bases: TGTGCCAGCAGTTTCGGGACAGGGGGTCAGCCCCAGCATTTT.

This clone was found a few times. The V gene is TRBV7-6, the J gene TRBJ2-1; the D gene is possibly TRBD2 (6 bases). Between the trimmed V and J ends, which lost 1 base and 9 bases, there was a span of 19 bases. The CDR3 is 16 amino acids. The germline V gene has CDR1 SGHVS and CDR2 FNYEAQ. CDR3 nucleotide sequence: TGTGCCAGCAGCTTAGGCGGGACTCCCTCCCGCGGTGAGCAGTTCTTC. This translates into CASSLGGTPSRGEQFF. The full variable domain, rest sourced from reference TRBV7-6 and TRBJ2-1, is GAGVSQSPRYKVTKRGQDVALRCDPISGHVSLYWYRQALGQGPEFLTYFNYEAQQDKSGLPNDRFSAERPEGSISTLTIQRTEQRDSAMYRCASSLGGTPSRGEQFFGPGTRLTVL.